This entry features one TCR beta chain sequence. Its antigen remains unidentified. The data are from a study of T-cell reconstitution after alpha-beta-depleted transplantation in children. General study points: After one year, T-cell counts and TCRbeta diversity mostly came from new T cells.

Trimming took 6 bases from V and 6 from J, leaving 8 bases between them. The V gene's germline CDR1 is DFQATT and CDR2 SNEGSKA (reference sequence). This CDR3 is built from 10 residues. TCRbeta library preparation incorporated unique molecular identifiers. TCRdb recomputed calls from the PCR reads with MiXCR, one row per CDR3 protein. The sample includes about 240,000 distinct CDR3 sequences, roughly 23% of them seen just once. This TCR was recovered from a girl aged 2 to 9 with Fanconi anemia, due to receive a stem cell transplant. This chain links TRBV20-1 with TRBJ1-2, with D tentatively TRBD1 (5 bases). The input for sequencing was PBMCs, taken before TCRalphabeta/CD19-depleted stem cell transplant. The CDR3 loop is CSAPRDGYTF. The CDR3 DNA follows: TGCAGTGCGCCCAGGGATGGCTACACCTTC.